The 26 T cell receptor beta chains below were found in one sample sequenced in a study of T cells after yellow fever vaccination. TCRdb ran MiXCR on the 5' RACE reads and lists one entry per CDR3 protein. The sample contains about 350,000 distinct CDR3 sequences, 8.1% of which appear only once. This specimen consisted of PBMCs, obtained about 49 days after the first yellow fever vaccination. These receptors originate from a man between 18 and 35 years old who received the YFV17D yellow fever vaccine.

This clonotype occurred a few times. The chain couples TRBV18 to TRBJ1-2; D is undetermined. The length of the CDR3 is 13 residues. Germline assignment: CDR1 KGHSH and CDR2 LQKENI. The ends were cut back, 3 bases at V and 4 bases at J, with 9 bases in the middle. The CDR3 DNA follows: TGTGCCAGCTCACCGGACGTACGCTATGGCTACACCTTC. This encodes CASSPDVRYGYTF.

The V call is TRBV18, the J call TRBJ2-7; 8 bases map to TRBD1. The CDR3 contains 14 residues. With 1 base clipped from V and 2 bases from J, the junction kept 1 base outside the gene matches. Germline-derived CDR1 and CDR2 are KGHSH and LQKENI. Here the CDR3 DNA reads TGTGCCAGCTCACCACAGGGACAGGCCTACGAGCAGTACTTC. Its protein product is CASSPQGQAYEQYF.

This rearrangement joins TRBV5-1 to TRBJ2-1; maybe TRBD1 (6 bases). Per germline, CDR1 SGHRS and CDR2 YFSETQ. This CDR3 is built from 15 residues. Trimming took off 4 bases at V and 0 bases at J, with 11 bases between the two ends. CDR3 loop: CASSRTDSSYNEQFF. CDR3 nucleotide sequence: TGCGCCAGCAGCAGGACAGATAGCTCCTACAATGAGCAGTTCTTC.

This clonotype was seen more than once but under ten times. DNA for the CDR3: TGTGCCAGCAGTCACCGACAGGGTTCCTATGGCTACACCTTC. Its protein is CASSHRQGSYGYTF. The V gene is TRBV27, the J gene TRBJ1-2; 7 nucleotides agree with TRBD1. Per the germline V gene, CDR1 is MNHEY and CDR2 is SMNVEV (reference sequence). The V gene end was trimmed by 5 bases and the J gene end by 4 bases; junction bases not matched to a gene: 7. This CDR3 is 14 amino acids long.

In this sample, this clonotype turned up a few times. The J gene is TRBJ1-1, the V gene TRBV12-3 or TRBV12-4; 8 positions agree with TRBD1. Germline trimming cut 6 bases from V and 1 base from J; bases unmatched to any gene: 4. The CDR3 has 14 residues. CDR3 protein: CASRFDRGNTEAFF. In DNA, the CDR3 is TGTGCCAGCAGGTTCGACAGGGGGAACACTGAAGCTTTCTTT.

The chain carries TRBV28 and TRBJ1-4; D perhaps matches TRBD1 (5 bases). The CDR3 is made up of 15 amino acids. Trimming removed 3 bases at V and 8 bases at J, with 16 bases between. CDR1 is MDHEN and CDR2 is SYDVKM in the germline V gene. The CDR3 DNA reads TGTGCCAGCAGTTTTCATGGGGCTGAGGGCGAAAAACTGTTTTTT. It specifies CASSFHGAEGEKLFF.

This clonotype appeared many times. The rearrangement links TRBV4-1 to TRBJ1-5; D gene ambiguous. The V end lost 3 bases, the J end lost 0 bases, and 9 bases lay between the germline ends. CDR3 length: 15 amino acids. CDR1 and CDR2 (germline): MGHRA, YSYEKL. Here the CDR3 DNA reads TGCGCCAGCAGCCAGCGGGCAGTTAGCAATCAGCCCCAGCATTTT. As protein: CASSQRAVSNQPQHF.

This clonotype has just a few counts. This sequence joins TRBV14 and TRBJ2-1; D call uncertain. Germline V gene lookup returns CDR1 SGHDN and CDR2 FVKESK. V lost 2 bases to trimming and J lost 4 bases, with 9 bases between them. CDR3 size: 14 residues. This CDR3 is CASSQLDGYNEQFF. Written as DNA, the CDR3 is TGTGCCAGCAGCCAACTAGACGGATACAATGAGCAGTTCTTC.

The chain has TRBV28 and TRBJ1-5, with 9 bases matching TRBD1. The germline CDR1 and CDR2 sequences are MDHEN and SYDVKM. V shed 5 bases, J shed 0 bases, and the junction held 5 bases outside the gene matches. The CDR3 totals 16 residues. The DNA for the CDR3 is TGTGCCAGCAGTACGGGACAGGGTAATAGCAATCAGCCCCAGCATTTT. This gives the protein CASSTGQGNSNQPQHF.

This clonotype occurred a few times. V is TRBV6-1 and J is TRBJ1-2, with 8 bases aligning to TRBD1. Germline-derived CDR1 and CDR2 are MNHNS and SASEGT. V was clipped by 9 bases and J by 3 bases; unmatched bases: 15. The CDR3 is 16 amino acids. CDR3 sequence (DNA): TGTGCCAGTTATCAGGGGGCGGTCAACTACTACTATGGCTACACCTTC. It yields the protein CASYQGAVNYYYGYTF.

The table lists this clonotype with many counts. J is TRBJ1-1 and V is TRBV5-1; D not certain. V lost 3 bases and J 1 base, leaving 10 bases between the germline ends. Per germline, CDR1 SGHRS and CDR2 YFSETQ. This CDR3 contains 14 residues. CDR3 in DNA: TGCGCCAGCAGCTGGGATGGAGCGAACACTGAAGCTTTCTTT. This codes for CASSWDGANTEAFF.

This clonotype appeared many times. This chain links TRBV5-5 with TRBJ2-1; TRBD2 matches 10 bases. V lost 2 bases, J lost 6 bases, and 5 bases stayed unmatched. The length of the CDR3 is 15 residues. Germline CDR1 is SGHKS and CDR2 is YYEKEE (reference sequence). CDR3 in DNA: TGTGCCAGCAGCTTTCTTAGCGGGGGGATCAATGAGCAGTTCTTC. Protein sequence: CASSFLSGGINEQFF.

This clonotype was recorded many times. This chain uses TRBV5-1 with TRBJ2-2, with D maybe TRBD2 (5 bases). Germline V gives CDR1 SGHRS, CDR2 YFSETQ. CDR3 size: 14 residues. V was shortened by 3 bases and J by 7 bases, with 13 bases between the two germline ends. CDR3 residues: CASSSLGGGGELFF. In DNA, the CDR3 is TGCGCCAGCAGCTCCTTAGGAGGAGGCGGGGAGCTGTTTTTT.

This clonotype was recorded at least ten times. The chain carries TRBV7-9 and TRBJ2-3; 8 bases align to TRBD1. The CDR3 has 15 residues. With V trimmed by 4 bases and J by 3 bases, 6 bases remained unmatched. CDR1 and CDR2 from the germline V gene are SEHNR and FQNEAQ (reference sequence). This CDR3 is CASSSDRGGTDTQYF. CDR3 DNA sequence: TGTGCCAGCAGCTCAGACAGGGGAGGAACAGATACGCAGTATTTT.

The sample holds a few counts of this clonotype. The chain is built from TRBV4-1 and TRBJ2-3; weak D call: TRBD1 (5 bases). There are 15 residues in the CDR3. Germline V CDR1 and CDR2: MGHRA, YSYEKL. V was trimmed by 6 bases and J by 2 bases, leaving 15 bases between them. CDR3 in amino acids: CASRARVADTDTQYF. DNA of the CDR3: TGCGCCAGCAGGGCCAGGGTGGCGGACACAGATACGCAGTATTTT.

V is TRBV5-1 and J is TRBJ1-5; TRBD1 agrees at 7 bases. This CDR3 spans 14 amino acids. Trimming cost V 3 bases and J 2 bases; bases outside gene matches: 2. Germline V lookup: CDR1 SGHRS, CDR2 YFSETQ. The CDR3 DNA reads TGCGCCAGCAGCTATACAGGGGGCAATCAGCCCCAGCATTTT. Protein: CASSYTGGNQPQHF.

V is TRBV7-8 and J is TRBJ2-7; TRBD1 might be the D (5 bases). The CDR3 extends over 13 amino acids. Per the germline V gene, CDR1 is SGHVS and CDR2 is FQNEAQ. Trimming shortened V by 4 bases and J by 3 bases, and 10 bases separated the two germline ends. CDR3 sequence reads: CASSSTAIYEQYF. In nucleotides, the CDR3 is TGTGCCAGCAGCTCGACAGCCATCTACGAGCAGTACTTC.

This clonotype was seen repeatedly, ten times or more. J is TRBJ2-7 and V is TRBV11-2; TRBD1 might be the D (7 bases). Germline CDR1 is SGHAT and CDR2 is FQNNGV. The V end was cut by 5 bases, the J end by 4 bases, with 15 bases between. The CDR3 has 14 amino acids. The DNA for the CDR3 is TGTGCCAGCAGCCCCCGGAGGGGGCCATACGAGCAGTACGTC. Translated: CASSPRRGPYEQYV.

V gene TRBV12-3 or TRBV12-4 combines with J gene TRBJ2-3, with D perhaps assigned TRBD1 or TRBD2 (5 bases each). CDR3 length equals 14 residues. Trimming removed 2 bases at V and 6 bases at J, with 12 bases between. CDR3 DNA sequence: TGTGCCAGCAGTTTATTTAGCAGGGAGGATACGCAGTATTTT. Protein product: CASSLFSREDTQYF.

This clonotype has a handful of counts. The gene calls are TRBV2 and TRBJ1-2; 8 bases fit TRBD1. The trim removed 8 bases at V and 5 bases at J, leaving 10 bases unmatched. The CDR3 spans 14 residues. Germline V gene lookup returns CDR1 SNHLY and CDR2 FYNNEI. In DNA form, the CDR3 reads TGTGCCAGCCTCAGGACAGGGCCACATTATGGCTACACCTTC. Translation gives CASLRTGPHYGYTF.

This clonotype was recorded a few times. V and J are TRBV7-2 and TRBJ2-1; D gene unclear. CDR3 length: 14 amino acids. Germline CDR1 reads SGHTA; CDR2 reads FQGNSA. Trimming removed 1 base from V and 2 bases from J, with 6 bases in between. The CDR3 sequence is CASSLDGPYNEQFF. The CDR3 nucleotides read TGTGCCAGCAGCTTAGACGGCCCCTACAATGAGCAGTTCTTC.

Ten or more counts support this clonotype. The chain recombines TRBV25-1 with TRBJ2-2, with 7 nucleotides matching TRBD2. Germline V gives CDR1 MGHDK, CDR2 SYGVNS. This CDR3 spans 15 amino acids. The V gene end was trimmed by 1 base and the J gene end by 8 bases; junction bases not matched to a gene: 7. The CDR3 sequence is CASSEWDYTQGELFF. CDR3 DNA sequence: TGTGCCAGCAGTGAATGGGACTACACCCAAGGGGAGCTGTTTTTT.

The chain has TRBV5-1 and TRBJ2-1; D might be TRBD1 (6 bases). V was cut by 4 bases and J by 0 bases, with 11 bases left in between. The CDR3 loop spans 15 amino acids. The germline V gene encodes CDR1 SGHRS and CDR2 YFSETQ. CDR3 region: CASSKTGSSYNEQFF. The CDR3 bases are TGCGCCAGCAGCAAAACAGGGAGCTCCTACAATGAGCAGTTCTTC.

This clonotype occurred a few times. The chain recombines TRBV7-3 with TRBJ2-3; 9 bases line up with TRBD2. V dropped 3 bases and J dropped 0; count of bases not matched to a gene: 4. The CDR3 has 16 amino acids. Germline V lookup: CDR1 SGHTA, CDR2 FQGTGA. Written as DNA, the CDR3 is TGTGCCAGCAGCTTGGGACTAGCCTCTAGCACAGATACGCAGTATTTT. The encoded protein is CASSLGLASSTDTQYF.

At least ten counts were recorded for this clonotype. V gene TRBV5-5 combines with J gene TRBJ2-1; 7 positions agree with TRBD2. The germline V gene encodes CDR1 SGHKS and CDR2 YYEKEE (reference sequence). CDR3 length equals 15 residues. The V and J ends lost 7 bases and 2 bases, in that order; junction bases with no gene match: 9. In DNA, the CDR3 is TGTGCCAGCGGGGACGGGGGGTTGACCTACAATGAGCAGTTCTTC. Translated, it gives CASGDGGLTYNEQFF. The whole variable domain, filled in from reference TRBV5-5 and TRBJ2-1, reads DAGVTQSPTHLIKTRGQQVTLRCSPISGHKSVSWYQQVLGQGPQFIFQYYEKEERGRGNFPDRFSARQFPNYSSELNVNALLLGDSALYLCASGDGGLTYNEQFFGPGTRLTVL.

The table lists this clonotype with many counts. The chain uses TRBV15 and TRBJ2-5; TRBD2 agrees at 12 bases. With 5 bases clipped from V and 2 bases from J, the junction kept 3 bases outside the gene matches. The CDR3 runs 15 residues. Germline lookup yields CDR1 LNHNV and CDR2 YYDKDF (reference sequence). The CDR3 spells CATSPGLAGQETQYF. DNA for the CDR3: TGTGCCACCAGCCCTGGACTAGCGGGGCAAGAGACCCAGTACTTC.